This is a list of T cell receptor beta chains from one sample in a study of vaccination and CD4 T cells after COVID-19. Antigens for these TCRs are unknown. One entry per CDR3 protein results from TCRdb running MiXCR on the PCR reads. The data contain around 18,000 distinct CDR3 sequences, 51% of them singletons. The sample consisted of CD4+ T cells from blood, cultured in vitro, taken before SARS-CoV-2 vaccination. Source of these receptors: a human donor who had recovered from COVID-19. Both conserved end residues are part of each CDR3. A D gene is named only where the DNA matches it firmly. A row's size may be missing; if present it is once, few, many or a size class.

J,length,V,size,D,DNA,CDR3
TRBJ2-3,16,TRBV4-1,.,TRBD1,TGCGCCAGCAGCCAAGGTTTGGACAGGGGGTTCGATACGCAGTATTTT,CASSQGLDRGFDTQYF
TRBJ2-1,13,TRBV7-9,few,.,TGTGCCAGCAGCTTATTTAGGTTCGATGAGCAGTTCTTC,CASSLFRFDEQFF
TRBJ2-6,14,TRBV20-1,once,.,TGCAGTGCTAGAGACACAGGTGGGGCCAACGTCCTGACTTTC,CSARDTGGANVLTF
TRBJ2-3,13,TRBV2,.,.,TGTGCCAGCAGCGAAGACACCGGGACGGGGGCGTATTTT,CASSEDTGTGAYF
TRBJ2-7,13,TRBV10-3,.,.,TGTGCCACATGGGACGCAATTTTCTACGAGCAGTACTTC,CATWDAIFYEQYF
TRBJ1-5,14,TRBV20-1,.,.,TGCAGTGCTCGGGGGGGGAGCAGCAATCAGCCCCAGCATTTT,CSARGGSSNQPQHF
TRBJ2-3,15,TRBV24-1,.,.,TGTGCCACCAGTGGTTTGGGTGGACTGACAGATACGCAGTATTTT,CATSGLGGLTDTQYF
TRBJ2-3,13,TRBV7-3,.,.,TGTGCCAGCAGCTCACTAGCCGGAGATACGCAGTATTTT,CASSSLAGDTQYF
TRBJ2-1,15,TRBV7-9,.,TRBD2,TGTGCCAGCAGCGTTAGCGGGACCTCCTACAATGAGCAGTTCTTC,CASSVSGTSYNEQFF
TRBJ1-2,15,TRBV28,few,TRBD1,TGTGCCAGCAGTTTATTTGGGACAGGGGGCTATGGCTACACCTTC,CASSLFGTGGYGYTF
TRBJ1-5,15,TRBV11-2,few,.,TGTGCCAGCAGCCCTATAGCTGGAGCAAGTCAGCCCCAGCATTTT,CASSPIAGASQPQHF